These T cell receptor beta chains were read from a single sample in a study of response to subunit inactivated influenza vaccine. TCRdb independently ran MiXCR on the RT-PCR reads; one entry per CDR3 protein. The sample shows roughly 570,000 distinct CDR3 sequences, 13% of them seen only once. Source: PBMCs from blood, taken 35 to 45 days after vaccination. These receptors were taken from a man in his fifties or sixties who received an inactivated influenza vaccine. Both conserved end residues are part of each CDR3. Fields, in order: V gene, clone size, CDR3 length, CDR3 protein. Some rows mark clone size as missing; the rest say once, few, many or name a class of expanded clone.

>TRBV7-9|few|14
CASSPDQAQGSAFF
>TRBV28|NA|14
CASSTDRPQETQYF
>TRBV19|NA|14
CASKLSSLTGELFF
>TRBV7-9|NA|17
CASSLANWVQANYGYTF
>TRBV12-3/TRBV12-4|NA|19
CASSFDVTGGRWSNQPQYF
>TRBV29-1|few|13
CSVEFHRLNEQFF
>TRBV7-2|few|17
CASSLRTLTSGVYEQYF
>TRBV28|NA|13
CASSPPTNNEQFF
>TRBV29-1|NA|15
CSVEDPRGHNNEQFF
>TRBV20-1|NA|15
CSARVPGGGKYEQYF
>TRBV4-3|few|15
CASSQENRGNQPQHF
>TRBV5-1|NA|14
CASSLTGSLGTQYF
>TRBV6-5|few|16
CASSYYNRDGTNEQFF
>TRBV6-5|NA|14
CASSYSTENSPLHF
>TRBV7-6|few|14
CASSQATGTEEQYF
>TRBV7-8|few|14
CASSFADRGETQYF
>TRBV5-1|NA|18
CASSLVPGLADYTDTQYF
>TRBV28|few|14
CASSLGVPNQPQHF
>TRBV4-2|many|16
CASSLDPGQTYNEQFF
>TRBV10-3|many|15
CAISPGRSSNQPQHF
>TRBV9|NA|17
CASSVAGGTGRQYEQYF
>TRBV7-2|NA|14
CASSFVGVGTEAFF
>TRBV24-1|NA|13
CATARAGANVLTF
>TRBV7-7|NA|18
CASSETSGGPPSYNEQFF
>TRBV2|NA|18
CASSASGLANSGANVLTF